This T cell receptor (beta chain) was sequenced in a study of regulatory T cells in long-lasting Graves disease. Time point in this sample: persistent/refractory GD, antithyroid drugs over 5 years with positive TRAb. PBMC-derived RNA was used for the TCR library. American Thyroid Association guidelines were used to diagnose Graves' disease. Staff took around 8.6 milliliters of peripheral blood and put it into EDTA tubes. This clonotype has a count of ten or more. Library construction for TCR beta used iRepertoire HTBI primers and Arm-PCR of CDR3 regions. Each CDR3 protein is one row after TCRdb ran MiXCR on the multiplex PCR reads. Of approximately 400,000 distinct CDR3 sequences in the sample, about 20% are singletons; the top ten hold roughly 26%. Germline assignment: CDR1 SGHRS and CDR2 YFSETQ. There are 12 residues in the CDR3. V was cut by 4 bases and J by 4 bases, with 8 bases left in between.

The sample was peripheral blood mononuclear cells (PBMCs), taken when the disease was refractory, from a patient treated with antithyroid drugs. This TCR was recovered from a female donor with Graves disease. This chain uses TRBV5-1 with TRBJ1-1; maybe TRBD1 (6 bases). CDR3 DNA: TGCGCCAGCAGCAAGGGGGGCACTGAAGCTTTCTTT. It codes for CASSKGGTEAFF. Using reference TRBV5-1 and TRBJ1-1 for the parts outside the CDR3, the full variable domain is KAGVTQTPRYLIKTRGQQVTLSCSPISGHRSVSWYQQTPGQGLQFLFEYFSETQRNKGNFPGRFSGRQFSNSRSEMNVSTLELGDSALYLCASSKGGTEAFFGQGTRLTVV.